This note documents a single T cell receptor beta chain sequence. Germline V gives CDR1 SGHDN, CDR2 FVKESK. V lost 4 bases and J lost 2, with 18 bases in between. The CDR3 extends over 16 amino acids. From the RT-PCR reads, TCRdb called clonotypes with MiXCR, one entry per CDR3 protein. The table includes fewer than 800,000 distinct CDR3 sequences, around 14% detected once. This sequence was found in a female donor in good health, serving as a healthy control. Sequencing was carried out using memory CD4+ T cells from blood. The chain recombines TRBV14 with TRBJ2-7; perhaps D is TRBD1 or TRBD2 (5 bases each). CDR3 in amino acids: CASSPLSGMGAYEQYF. DNA of the CDR3: TGTGCCAGCAGCCCCTTATCTGGGATGGGGGCCTACGAGCAGTACTTC.